This is a list of T cell receptor beta chains from one sample in a study of blood T cell repertoires in COVID-19. The table came from immunoSEQ multiplex PCR; TCRdb's copy has only in-frame clones and leaves some out. The data hold over 150,000 clones, with about 88% observed a single time. The sequenced sample consisted of peripheral blood. The origin of the receptors is a man aged 50 to 60 with COVID-19, enrolled during active disease. The CDR3 runs from the conserved cysteine through the conserved F or W. A D gene is named only where the DNA matches it firmly. Where a row states a size, it is once, few, many or the class of an expanded clone; other rows omit it.

>TRBD1|TRBJ2-1|TRBV7-9|NA
CASSPLGTGGGREQFF
TGTGCCAGCAGCCCGCTTGGGACAGGAGGGGGTCGGGAGCAGTTCTTC
>NA|TRBJ2-2|TRBV7-3|NA
CASSLWAQAGELFF
TGTGCCAGCAGCTTGTGGGCCCAGGCCGGGGAGCTGTTTTTT
>TRBD2|TRBJ2-1|TRBV7-6|NA
CASSLPGTSGGSSYNEQFF
TGTGCCAGCAGCTTACCCGGGACTAGCGGGGGAAGCTCCTACAATGAGCAGTTCTTC
>NA|TRBJ1-6|TRBV27|NA
CASSPRGDSPLHF
TGTGCCAGCAGTCCCCGGGGTGATTCACCCCTCCACTTT
>NA|TRBJ1-1|TRBV7-2|NA
CASSLRGDGFGDTEAFF
TGTGCCAGCAGCTTACGTGGGGATGGGTTCGGGGACACTGAAGCTTTCTTT
>TRBD1|TRBJ1-5|TRBV6-5|NA
CASNQGQGGNQPQHF
TGTGCCAGCAACCAGGGACAGGGGGGCAATCAGCCCCAGCATTTT
>TRBD1|TRBJ2-5|TRBV7-3|NA
CASSLTLQGVKYF
TGTGCCAGCAGCTTAACGCTCCAGGGGGTAAAGTACTTC
>NA|TRBJ2-5|TRBV5-3|NA
CARSLGTFQETQYF
TGTGCCAGAAGCTTGGGGACTTTCCAAGAGACCCAGTACTTC
>NA|TRBJ2-7|TRBV6-1|NA
CASSEPAGPSYEQYF
TGTGCCAGCAGTGAACCGGCGGGGCCGTCCTACGAGCAGTACTTC
>NA|TRBJ2-2|TRBV6-5|many
CASSYSRENTGELFF
TGTGCCAGCAGTTACTCCAGGGAGAACACCGGGGAGCTGTTTTTT
>TRBD2|TRBJ2-3|TRBV9|NA
CASSAERPEAGASDTQYF
TGTGCCAGCAGCGCCGAAAGGCCCGAAGCGGGGGCTTCAGATACGCAGTATTTT
>TRBD2|TRBJ2-7|TRBV6-5|NA
CASSYRLAGEQYF
TGTGCCAGCAGTTACCGTCTAGCGGGCGAGCAGTACTTC
>NA|TRBJ1-5|TRBV28|NA
CASSFGRLRFINQPQHF
TGTGCCAGCAGTTTCGGCAGGTTACGTTTTATTAATCAGCCCCAGCATTTT
>NA|TRBJ2-1|TRBV12-3/TRBV12-4|NA
CASRRGRVDEQFF
TGTGCCAGCAGAAGAGGGCGGGTGGATGAGCAGTTCTTC
>NA|TRBJ1-6|TRBV18|once
CASSSNIPGNSPLHF
TGTGCCAGCTCATCAAACATTCCAGGGAATTCACCCCTCCACTTT
>NA|TRBJ1-1|TRBV6-5|NA
CASSRDTPRGEAFF
TGTGCCAGCAGCCGGGACACCCCCCGGGGTGAAGCTTTCTTT
>NA|TRBJ1-1|TRBV6-1|NA
CASSEAAGNRTEAFF
TGTGCCAGCAGTGAAGCGGCGGGGAATCGCACTGAAGCTTTCTTT
>TRBD2|TRBJ2-7|TRBV3-1/TRBV3-2|few
CASSHRGLANYEQYF
TGTGCCAGCAGCCATCGCGGACTAGCGAACTACGAGCAGTACTTC
>TRBD2|TRBJ2-1|TRBV7-9|NA
CASSLLGTSGTSYNEQFF
TGTGCCAGCAGCTTACTAGGGACTAGCGGTACCTCCTACAATGAGCAGTTCTTC
>NA|TRBJ1-5|TRBV28|NA
CASNIQGSSNQPQHF
TGTGCCAGCAACATTCAGGGAAGTAGCAATCAGCCCCAGCATTTT
>TRBD1|TRBJ2-7|TRBV6-5|NA
CASSQYRGASYEQYF
TGTGCCAGCAGTCAGTACAGGGGAGCCTCCTACGAGCAGTACTTC
>NA|TRBJ1-2|TRBV25-1|NA
CASSDAGLGKYGYTF
TGTGCCAGCAGTGATGCGGGGCTCGGGAAGTATGGCTACACCTTC
>NA|TRBJ1-5|TRBV6-2/TRBV6-3|NA
CASSQVGGNQPQHF
TGTGCCAGCAGCCAGGTCGGGGGCAATCAGCCCCAGCATTTT
>NA|TRBJ2-6|TRBV9|NA
CASSVVGGSGANVLTF
TGTGCCAGCAGCGTAGTGGGGGGATCTGGGGCCAACGTCCTGACTTTC
>NA|TRBJ1-2|TRBV7-9|NA
CASSFATMTANYGYTF
TGTGCCAGCAGCTTCGCTACTATGACAGCCAACTATGGCTACACCTTC
>TRBD1|TRBJ1-4|TRBV5-1|once
CASSLLGTGGGSTNEKLFF
TGCGCCAGCAGCTTGTTAGGGACAGGGGGCGGTTCGACTAATGAAAAACTGTTTTTT
>NA|TRBJ2-3|TRBV19|NA
CASSSGTLEGDTQYF
TGTGCCAGTAGTAGCGGGACTCTCGAGGGGGATACGCAGTATTTT
>NA|TRBJ1-2|TRBV28|NA
CASSQGQNYGYTF
TGTGCCAGCAGTCAAGGACAGAACTATGGCTACACCTTC
>NA|TRBJ2-1|TRBV6-5|NA
CASNFGVEQFF
TGTGCCAGCAACTTCGGAGTAGAGCAGTTCTTC
>NA|TRBJ2-5|TRBV7-2|NA
CASSLGLHQETQYF
TGTGCCAGCAGCTTAGGACTCCACCAAGAGACCCAGTACTTC
>TRBD2|TRBJ2-1|TRBV5-4|once
CASSPSGRENNEQFF
TGTGCCAGCAGCCCAAGCGGGAGGGAGAACAATGAGCAGTTCTTC
>NA|TRBJ2-1|TRBV27|NA
CASSRAGRYNEQFF
TGTGCCAGCAGTAGGGCAGGGAGGTACAATGAGCAGTTCTTC
>NA|TRBJ1-2|TRBV25-1|NA
CASSERNTGFGYGYTF
TGTGCCAGCAGTGAACGTAATACAGGGTTTGGCTATGGCTACACCTTC
>NA|TRBJ1-5|TRBV7-8|NA
CASSPRPGGSNQPQHF
TGTGCCAGCAGCCCCAGACCGGGGGGCAGCAATCAGCCCCAGCATTTT
>NA|TRBJ1-3|TRBV6-5|once
CASSSRTGDSGNTIYF
TGTGCCAGCAGTTCACGAACCGGGGATAGTGGAAACACCATATATTTT
>TRBD2|TRBJ2-1|TRBV6-5|few
CASSFLRAGGRNEQFF
TGTGCCAGCAGTTTCCTAAGGGCGGGAGGTAGGAATGAGCAGTTCTTC
>NA|TRBJ2-1|TRBV19|NA
CASSTQISQQFF
TGTGCCAGTAGTACCCAGATATCCCAGCAGTTCTTC
>TRBD1|TRBJ2-1|TRBV11-1|NA
CASSFRQGLNNEQFF
TGTGCCAGCAGCTTCCGACAGGGGCTGAACAATGAGCAGTTCTTC
>TRBD2|TRBJ2-5|TRBV2|NA
CASSLGLAGGGETQYF
TGTGCCAGCTCTCTGGGACTAGCGGGAGGGGGGGAGACCCAGTACTTC
>NA|TRBJ1-6|TRBV4-3|NA
CASSQGTVGSPLHF
TGCGCCAGCAGCCAAGGGACAGTTGGTTCACCCCTCCACTTT
>TRBD1|TRBJ1-4|TRBV19|NA
CASRTGSDEKLFF
TGTGCCAGTAGGACAGGGTCTGACGAAAAACTGTTTTTT
>NA|TRBJ1-5|TRBV9|NA
CASSVILNQPQHF
TGTGCCAGCAGCGTAATTCTCAATCAGCCCCAGCATTTT
>TRBD1|TRBJ1-2|TRBV6-5|NA
CASSYSSTGVGYGYTF
TGTGCCAGCAGTTACTCGAGTACAGGGGTAGGCTATGGCTACACCTTC
>TRBD1|TRBJ2-1|TRBV10-2|NA
CASRGQGSYNEQFF
TGCGCCAGCAGGGGACAGGGGAGCTACAATGAGCAGTTCTTC
>NA|TRBJ2-6|TRBV18|NA
CASSPPVGGALNSGANVLTF
TGTGCCAGCTCACCACCGGTAGGGGGGGCCCTTAACTCTGGGGCCAACGTCCTGACTTTC
>NA|TRBJ2-1|TRBV30|NA
CAWGLYAMRPEQFF
TGTGCCTGGGGGCTTTACGCGATGAGGCCTGAGCAGTTCTTC
>TRBD1|TRBJ2-1|TRBV10-3|NA
CAIGQGAAYIEQFF
TGTGCCATCGGACAGGGGGCTGCATACATCGAGCAGTTCTTC
>TRBD2|TRBJ2-5|TRBV5-1|NA
CASSRAGLAGLETQYF
TGCGCCAGCAGTCGGGCGGGACTAGCGGGACTAGAGACCCAGTACTTC
>TRBD1|TRBJ2-7|TRBV6-5|NA
CASNDPDRGYEQYF
TGTGCCAGCAACGACCCGGACAGGGGCTACGAGCAGTACTTC
>NA|TRBJ1-4|TRBV28|NA
CASTVTNEKLFF
TGTGCCAGCACCGTCACTAATGAAAAACTGTTTTTT
>NA|TRBJ2-7|TRBV3-1/TRBV3-2|NA
CASSQTLREQYF
TGTGCCAGCAGCCAAACCCTGAGGGAGCAGTACTTC
>TRBD2|TRBJ2-3|TRBV5-1|NA
CASSQGTSVDTQYF
TGCGCCAGCAGCCAAGGGACTAGCGTAGATACGCAGTATTTT
>NA|TRBJ1-3|TRBV18|NA
CASSPSRESSGNTIYF
TGTGCCAGCTCACCATCCCGAGAAAGCTCTGGAAACACCATATATTTT
>NA|TRBJ2-5|TRBV7-2|NA
CASSQTDGGETQYF
TGTGCCAGCAGCCAGACGGACGGAGGGGAGACCCAGTACTTC
>TRBD2|TRBJ2-2|TRBV2|NA
CASSALAGGTGELFF
TGTGCCAGCAGTGCCTTAGCGGGGGGGACCGGGGAGCTGTTTTTT
>TRBD1|TRBJ1-2|TRBV6-5|NA
CASIGTGGVYGYTF
TGTGCCAGCATAGGGACAGGGGGCGTCTATGGCTACACCTTC
>NA|TRBJ1-1|TRBV7-9|NA
CASSLEEGTYTEAFF
TGTGCCAGCAGCTTAGAGGAGGGAACGTACACTGAAGCTTTCTTT
>TRBD2|TRBJ2-2|TRBV7-3|NA
CASSTGLAGVTGELFF
TGTGCCAGCAGCACCGGACTAGCGGGGGTCACCGGGGAGCTGTTTTTT
>TRBD1|TRBJ1-5|TRBV10-3|NA
CATKLGQGAGQPQHF
TGTGCCACAAAACTGGGACAGGGGGCGGGTCAGCCCCAGCATTTT
>NA|TRBJ2-5|TRBV12-3/TRBV12-4|NA
CASNPSEEETQYF
TGTGCCAGCAACCCTAGCGAGGAAGAGACCCAGTACTTC